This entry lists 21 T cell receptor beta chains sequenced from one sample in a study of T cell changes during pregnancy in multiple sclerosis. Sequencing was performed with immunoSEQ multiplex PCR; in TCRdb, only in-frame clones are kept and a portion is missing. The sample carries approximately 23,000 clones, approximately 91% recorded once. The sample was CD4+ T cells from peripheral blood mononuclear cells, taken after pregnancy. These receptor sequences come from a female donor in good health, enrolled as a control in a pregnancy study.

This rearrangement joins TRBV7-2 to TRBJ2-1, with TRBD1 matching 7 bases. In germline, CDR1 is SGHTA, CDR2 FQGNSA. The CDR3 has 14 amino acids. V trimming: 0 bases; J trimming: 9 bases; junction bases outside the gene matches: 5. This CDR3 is CASSLAVTGTEQFF. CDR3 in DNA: TGTGCCAGCAGCTTAGCGGTGACAGGGACTGAGCAGTTCTTC.

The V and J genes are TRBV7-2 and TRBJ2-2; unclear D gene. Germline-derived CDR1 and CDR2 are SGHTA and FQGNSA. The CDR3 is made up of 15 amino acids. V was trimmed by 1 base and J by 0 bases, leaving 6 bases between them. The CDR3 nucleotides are TGTGCCAGCAGCTTAGGCGTGGCGAACACCGGGGAGCTGTTTTTT. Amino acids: CASSLGVANTGELFF.

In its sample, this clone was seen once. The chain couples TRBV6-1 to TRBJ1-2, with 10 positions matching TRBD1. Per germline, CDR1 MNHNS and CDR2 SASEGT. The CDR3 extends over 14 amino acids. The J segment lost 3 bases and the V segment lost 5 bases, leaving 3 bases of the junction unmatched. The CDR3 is CASSPDRGHYGYTF. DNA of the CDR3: TGTGCCAGCAGTCCCGACAGGGGGCACTATGGCTACACCTTC.

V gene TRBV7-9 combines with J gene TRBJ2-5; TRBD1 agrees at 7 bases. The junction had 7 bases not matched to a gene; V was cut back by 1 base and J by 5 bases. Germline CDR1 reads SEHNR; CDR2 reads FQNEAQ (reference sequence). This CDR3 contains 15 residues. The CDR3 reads CASSLGAGGAETQYF. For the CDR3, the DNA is TGTGCCAGCAGCTTAGGGGCAGGGGGAGCTGAGACCCAGTACTTC.

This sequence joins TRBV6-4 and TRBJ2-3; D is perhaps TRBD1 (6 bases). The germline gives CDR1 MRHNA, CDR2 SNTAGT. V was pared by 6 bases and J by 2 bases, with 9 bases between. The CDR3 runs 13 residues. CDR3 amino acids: CASSTGFTDTQYF. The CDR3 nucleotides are TGTGCCAGCAGCACAGGGTTCACAGATACGCAGTATTTT.

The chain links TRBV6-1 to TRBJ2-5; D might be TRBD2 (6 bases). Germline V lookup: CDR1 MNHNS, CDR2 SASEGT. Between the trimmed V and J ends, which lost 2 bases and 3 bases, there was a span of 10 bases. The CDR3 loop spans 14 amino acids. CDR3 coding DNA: TGTGCCAGCAGTGAAATGGGAGGTAAAGAGACCCAGTACTTC. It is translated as CASSEMGGKETQYF.

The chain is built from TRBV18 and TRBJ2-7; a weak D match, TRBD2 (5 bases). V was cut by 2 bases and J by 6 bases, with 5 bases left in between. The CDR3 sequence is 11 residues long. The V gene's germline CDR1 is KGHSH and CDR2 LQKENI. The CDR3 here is CASSPEGEQYF. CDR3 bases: TGTGCCAGCTCACCAGAGGGCGAGCAGTACTTC.

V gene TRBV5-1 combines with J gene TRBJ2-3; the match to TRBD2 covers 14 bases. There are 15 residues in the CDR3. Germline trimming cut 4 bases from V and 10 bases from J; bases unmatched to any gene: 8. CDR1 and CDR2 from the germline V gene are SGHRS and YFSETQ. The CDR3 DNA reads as TGCGCCAGCAGCCCTCAGACTAGCGGGGGGGGCTCGCAGTATTTT. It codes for CASSPQTSGGGSQYF.

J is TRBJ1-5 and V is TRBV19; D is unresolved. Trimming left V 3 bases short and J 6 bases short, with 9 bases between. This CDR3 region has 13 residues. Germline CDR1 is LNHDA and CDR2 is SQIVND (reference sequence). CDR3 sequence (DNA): TGTGCCAGTAGTATTTCCGGTTTTCAGCCCCAGCATTTT. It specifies CASSISGFQPQHF.

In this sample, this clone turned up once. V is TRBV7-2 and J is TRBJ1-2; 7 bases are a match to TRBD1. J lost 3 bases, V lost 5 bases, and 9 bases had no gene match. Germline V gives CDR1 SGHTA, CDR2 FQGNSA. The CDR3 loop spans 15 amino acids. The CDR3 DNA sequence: TGTGCCAGCAGCCCCAAGGACAGGAGACACTATGGCTACACCTTC. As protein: CASSPKDRRHYGYTF.

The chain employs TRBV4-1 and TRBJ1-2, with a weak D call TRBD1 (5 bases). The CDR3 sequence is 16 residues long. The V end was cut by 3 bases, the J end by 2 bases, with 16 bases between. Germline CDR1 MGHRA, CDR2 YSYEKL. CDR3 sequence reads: CASSHLGQGTNYGYTF. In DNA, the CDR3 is TGCGCCAGCAGCCACCTCGGGCAGGGTACGAACTATGGCTACACCTTC.

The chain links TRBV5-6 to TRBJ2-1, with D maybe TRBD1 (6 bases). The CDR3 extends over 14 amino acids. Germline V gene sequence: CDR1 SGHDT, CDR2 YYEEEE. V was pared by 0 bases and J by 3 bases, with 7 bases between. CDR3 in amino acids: CASSLAGDYNEQFF. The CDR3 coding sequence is TGTGCCAGCAGCTTGGCAGGGGACTACAATGAGCAGTTCTTC.

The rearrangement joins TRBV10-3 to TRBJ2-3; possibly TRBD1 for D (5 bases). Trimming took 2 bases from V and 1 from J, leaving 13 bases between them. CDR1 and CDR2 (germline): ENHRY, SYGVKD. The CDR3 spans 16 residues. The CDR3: CAISEPSLGGTDTQYF. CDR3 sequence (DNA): TGTGCCATCAGTGAGCCCTCTCTAGGGGGCACAGATACGCAGTATTTT.

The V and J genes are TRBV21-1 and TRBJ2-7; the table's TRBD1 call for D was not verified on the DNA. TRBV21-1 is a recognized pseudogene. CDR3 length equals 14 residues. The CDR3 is CASNPTPERYEQYF. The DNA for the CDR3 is TGTGCCAGCAACCCCACACCAGAACGATACGAGCAGTACTTC.

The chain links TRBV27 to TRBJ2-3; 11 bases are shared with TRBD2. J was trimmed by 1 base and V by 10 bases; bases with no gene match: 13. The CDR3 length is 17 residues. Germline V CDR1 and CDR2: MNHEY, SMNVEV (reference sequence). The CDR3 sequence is CATLSRKTSGGTDTQYF. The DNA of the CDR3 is TGTGCCACCCTTTCCCGAAAGACTAGCGGGGGCACAGATACGCAGTATTTT.

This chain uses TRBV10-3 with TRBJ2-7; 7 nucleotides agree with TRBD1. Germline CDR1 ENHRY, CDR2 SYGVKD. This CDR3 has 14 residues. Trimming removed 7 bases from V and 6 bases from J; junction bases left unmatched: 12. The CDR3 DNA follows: TGTGCCATCACCCCCGGGACAGCGGCTCTCGAGCAGTACTTC. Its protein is CAITPGTAALEQYF.

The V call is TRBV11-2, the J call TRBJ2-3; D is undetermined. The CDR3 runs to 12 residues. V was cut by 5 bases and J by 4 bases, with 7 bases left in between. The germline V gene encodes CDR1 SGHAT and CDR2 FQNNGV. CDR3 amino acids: CASSPQADTQYF. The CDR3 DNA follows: TGTGCCAGCAGCCCCCAGGCAGATACGCAGTATTTT.

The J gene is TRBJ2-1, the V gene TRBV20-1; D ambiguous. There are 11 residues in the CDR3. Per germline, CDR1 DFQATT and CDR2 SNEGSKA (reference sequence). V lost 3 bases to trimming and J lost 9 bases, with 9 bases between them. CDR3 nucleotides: TGCAGTGCTAGTGGGCTGGTTGAGCAGTTCTTC. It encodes CSASGLVEQFF.

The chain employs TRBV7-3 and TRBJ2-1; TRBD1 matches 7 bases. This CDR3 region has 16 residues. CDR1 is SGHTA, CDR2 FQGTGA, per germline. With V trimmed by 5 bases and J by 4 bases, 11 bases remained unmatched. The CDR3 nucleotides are TGTGCCAGCAGCCTAAACTCCGGGACAGATTACAATGAGCAGTTCTTC. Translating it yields CASSLNSGTDYNEQFF.

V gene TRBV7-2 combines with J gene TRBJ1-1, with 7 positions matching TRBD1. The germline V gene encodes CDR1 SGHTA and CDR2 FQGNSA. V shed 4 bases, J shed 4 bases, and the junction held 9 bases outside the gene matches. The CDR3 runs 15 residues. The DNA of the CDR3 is TGTGCCAGCAGCTCGTTGAGGGGGCCTTTCACTGAAGCTTTCTTT. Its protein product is CASSSLRGPFTEAFF.

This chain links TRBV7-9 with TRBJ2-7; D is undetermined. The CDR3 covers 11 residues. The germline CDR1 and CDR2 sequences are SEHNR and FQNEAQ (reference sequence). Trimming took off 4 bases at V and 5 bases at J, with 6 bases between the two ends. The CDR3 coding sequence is TGTGCCAGCAGCTCCGCGGACGAGCAGTACTTC. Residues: CASSSADEQYF.